What follows is one TCR beta chain and its context. The data were obtained in a study of Tregs in tolerant kidney transplant recipients. The CDR3 totals 19 residues. Germline V lookup: CDR1 SGHDN, CDR2 FVKESK. Trimming took off 4 bases at V and 4 bases at J, with 23 bases between the two ends. Profiling relied on immunoSEQ multiplex PCR, and the TCRdb table lists in-frame clones only, not all of them. Of over 50,000 clones in the sample, approximately 85% were seen once. The TCR originated in a human donor who received a combined kidney and bone marrow transplant. This sequence joins TRBV14 and TRBJ2-6, with unresolved D. The specimen comprised Tregs from blood, sampled before the transplant. This CDR3 reads CASSPKNGRPPIGANVLTF. The CDR3 DNA follows: TGTGCCAGCAGCCCAAAAAACGGACGACCGCCAATCGGGGCCAACGTCCTGACTTTC.